One and the same sample provided the 5 T cell receptor beta chains below, sequenced in a study of blood T cell repertoires in COVID-19. The assay was immunoSEQ multiplex PCR, and TCRdb's table has in-frame clones only and misses some. The repertoire holds about 150,000 clones, with approximately 78% as singletons. Sequenced input: peripheral blood. All receptors derive from a human donor with acute or convalescent COVID-19. The donor label of this sample is uncertain.

The J gene is TRBJ1-5, the V gene TRBV5-1; the D gene is possibly TRBD1 (5 bases). Per the germline V gene, CDR1 is SGHRS and CDR2 is YFSETQ. The V and J ends lost 0 bases and 4 bases respectively, with 11 bases between them. The CDR3 extends over 15 amino acids. CDR3 DNA sequence: TGCGCCAGCAGCTTGGAAACAGGACGAAATCAGCCCCAGCATTTT. Its translation: CASSLETGRNQPQHF. The entire variable domain, with the rest obtained from reference TRBV5-1 and TRBJ1-5, is as follows: KAGVTQTPRYLIKTRGQQVTLSCSPISGHRSVSWYQQTPGQGLQFLFEYFSETQRNKGNFPGRFSGRQFSNSRSEMNVSTLELGDSALYLCASSLETGRNQPQHFGDGTRLSIL.

The V gene is TRBV6-1, the J gene TRBJ2-1; the match to TRBD2 covers 8 bases. This CDR3 region has 16 residues. V gave up 2 bases and J gave up 4 bases; unmatched junction bases: 7. Germline V lookup: CDR1 MNHNS, CDR2 SASEGT. This CDR3 is CASSEFSGGLYNEQFF. CDR3 sequence (DNA): TGTGCCAGCAGTGAATTTTCGGGGGGGCTTTACAATGAGCAGTTCTTC.

The V and J genes are TRBV10-2 and TRBJ1-5; 7 nucleotides match TRBD1. This CDR3 is 14 amino acids long. V shed 6 bases, J shed 4 bases, and the junction held 6 bases outside the gene matches. Germline V gives CDR1 WSHSY, CDR2 SAAADI. The CDR3 loop reads CASRDGQVNQPQHF. The DNA for the CDR3 is TGCGCCAGCAGAGACGGACAGGTGAATCAGCCCCAGCATTTT.

The CDR3 spells CATSTDRGIGYGYTF. DNA of the CDR3: TGTGCCACCAGCACTGACAGGGGGATTGGGTATGGCTACACCTTC. This chain connects TRBV15 to TRBJ1-2, with TRBD1 matching 9 bases. The CDR3 has 15 amino acids. Germline V gene data show CDR1 as LNHNV and CDR2 as YYDKDF (reference sequence). V gave up 4 bases and J gave up 5 bases; unmatched junction bases: 8.

The chain employs TRBV11-3 and TRBJ2-6, with 9 bases that match TRBD1. The CDR3 has 19 amino acids. Germline CDR1 reads SGHNT; CDR2 reads YENEEA. Trimming cost V 1 base and J 0 bases; bases outside gene matches: 7. The CDR3 DNA is TGTGCCAGCAGCTTAGGGTTGGACAGGGGTCCCTCTGGGGCCAACGTCCTGACTTTC. This gives the protein CASSLGLDRGPSGANVLTF.